These 10 T cell receptor beta chains originate from one sample sequenced in a study of OX40 agonist ivuxolimab in advanced cancers. Generated by immunoSEQ multiplex PCR, the TCRdb table keeps only in-frame clones and is missing some. The table has 90,000 to 100,000 clones, about 83% seen once. The material was CD4+ or CD8+ T cells sorted from blood, obtained in a trial of the OX40 agonist ivuxolimab. The source of these receptors is an adult with an advanced solid tumor such as melanoma, head and neck, liver or kidney cancer.

This chain links TRBV4-3 with TRBJ2-1, with a tentative D call TRBD2 (6 bases). With 0 bases removed from V and 12 bases from J, the gap between germline ends came to 12 bases. From germline, CDR1 is LGHNA and CDR2 YSLEER. This CDR3 has 13 amino acids. CDR3 region: CASSQDTREVQFF. The CDR3 DNA sequence: TGCGCCAGCAGCCAAGACACCAGGGAGGTGCAGTTCTTC.

Comments on this clone: The junction shows a germline mismatch at one end, possibly a read error. The chain carries TRBV2 and TRBJ1-2; weak D call: TRBD1 (6 bases). The V gene's germline CDR1 is SNHLY and CDR2 FYNNEI. The CDR3 has 13 residues. In DNA form, the CDR3 reads TGTGCCAGCAGTGCTAACTCAGGGGATGGGTACACCTTC. Amino acid sequence: CASSANSGDGYTF.

This clone turned up a few times. The CDR3 here is CASSPPGTGSYEQYF. CDR3 in DNA: TGTGCCAGCAGTCCGCCCGGGACAGGCTCCTACGAGCAGTACTTC. The chain is built from TRBV28 and TRBJ2-7; the match to TRBD1 covers 8 bases. The CDR3 has 15 residues. After removal of 5 bases from V and 0 bases from J, the junction contained 6 bases not matched to a gene. In germline, CDR1 is MDHEN, CDR2 SYDVKM.

This chain links TRBV9 with TRBJ2-3; TRBD2 matches 13 bases. V gave up 0 bases and J gave up 4 bases; unmatched junction bases: 2. Per the germline V gene, CDR1 is SGDLS and CDR2 is YYNGEE. The CDR3 loop spans 16 amino acids. CDR3 amino acids: CASSVATSGGADTQYF. DNA of the CDR3: TGTGCCAGCAGCGTAGCTACTAGCGGGGGGGCAGATACGCAGTATTTT.

The chain combines TRBV4-1 with TRBJ2-2; the match to TRBD2 covers 11 bases. The V gene's germline CDR1 is MGHRA and CDR2 YSYEKL. The length of the CDR3 is 15 residues. V trimming: 2 bases; J trimming: 13 bases; junction bases outside the gene matches: 9. The CDR3 region is CASSQRLAGGLGLFF. The CDR3 DNA follows: TGCGCCAGCAGCCAACGTCTAGCGGGGGGACTCGGGCTGTTTTTT.

This rearrangement joins TRBV19 to TRBJ1-5; weak D call: TRBD1 (6 bases). The CDR3 sequence is 13 residues long. Germline V gene data show CDR1 as LNHDA and CDR2 as SQIVND (reference sequence). V dropped 6 bases and J dropped 4 bases, with 10 bases sitting between them. This CDR3 reads CASSRDTNQPQHF. The CDR3 DNA is TGTGCCAGTAGCCGGGACACTAATCAGCCCCAGCATTTT.

This sequence joins TRBV18 and TRBJ1-1; tentatively, D is TRBD1 (5 bases). Deletions cut 2 bases from V and 5 bases from J, with 18 bases between. Per germline, CDR1 KGHSH and CDR2 LQKENI. CDR3 length: 16 amino acids. This CDR3 is CASSPSVSGVSTEAFF. The CDR3 DNA reads as TGTGCCAGCTCACCATCAGTTTCGGGGGTTTCGACTGAAGCTTTCTTT. Full variable domain (outside the CDR3, taken from reference TRBV18 and TRBJ1-1): NAGVMQNPRHLVRRRGQEARLRCSPMKGHSHVYWYRQLPEEGLKFMVYLQKENIIDESGMPKERFSAEFPKEGPSILRIQQVVRGDSAAYFCASSPSVSGVSTEAFFGQGTRLTVV.

V is TRBV19 and J is TRBJ1-2, with no clear D. Germline V lookup: CDR1 LNHDA, CDR2 SQIVND (reference sequence). The CDR3 spans 13 residues. V was shortened by 3 bases and J by 2 bases, with 7 bases between the two germline ends. In nucleotides, the CDR3 is TGTGCCAGTAGTATGGATGTGAACTATGGCTACACCTTC. It yields the protein CASSMDVNYGYTF.

The V call is TRBV5-4, the J call TRBJ1-2, with TRBD1 as a possible D gene (6 bases). The germline V gene has CDR1 SGHNT and CDR2 YYREEE (reference sequence). V was pared by 7 bases and J by 5 bases, with 21 bases between. This CDR3 has 15 residues. The CDR3 loop is CASGTLDRQFYGYTF. DNA for the CDR3: TGTGCCAGCGGTACTTTGGACAGACAATTTTATGGCTACACCTTC.

Note on this clone: The CDR3 carries no conserved terminal phenylalanine or tryptophan, so it likely arises from a read error. The V call is TRBV10-3, the J call TRBJ1-6, with a weak D call TRBD1 (5 bases). V lost 2 bases, J lost 6 bases, and 8 bases lay in between. This CDR3 has 14 amino acids. Germline CDR1 reads ENHRY; CDR2 reads SYGVKD. This CDR3 reads CAISERGGNSPLHL. Written as DNA, the CDR3 is TGTGCCATCAGTGAGAGGGGAGGTAATTCACCCCTCCACCTT.